The 10 T cell receptor beta chains given below trace back to one sample, sequenced in a study of T cell responses to AZD1222 COVID-19 vaccine (dated by TCRdb to about 2021). Interpreted using the paper, the time point label stands for: baseline before first vaccination. The treatment or condition label corresponds to: meningococcal conjugate vaccine given as trial control. Library preparation employed the immunoSEQ multiplex PCR assay. TCRdb limited this immuneACCESS table to in-frame rearrangements with V and J called. A share of clones is missing; checked studies link under half to unresolved V genes, and the rest is unexplained. Here the sample has 100,000 or so clones; more than 75% occur a single time. 4% to 5% of the sample comes from the top ten. Sequencing was performed on peripheral blood, taken on day 0 of MenACWY control vaccination. All receptors derive from an adult in good health.

A single count supports this clone. V and J are TRBV5-1 and TRBJ2-5, with 10 nucleotides matching TRBD2. The V gene end was trimmed by 4 bases and the J gene end by 2 bases; junction bases not matched to a gene: 5. In germline, CDR1 is SGHRS, CDR2 YFSETQ. The CDR3 runs 15 residues. The CDR3 sequence is CASSPLAGKQETQYF. In nucleotides, the CDR3 is TGCGCCAGCAGCCCACTAGCGGGGAAGCAAGAGACCCAGTACTTC.

J is TRBJ1-3 and V is TRBV9; the match to TRBD1 covers 8 bases. The CDR3 covers 16 residues. V trimming: 3 bases; J trimming: 0 bases; junction bases outside the gene matches: 5. CDR1 is SGDLS and CDR2 is YYNGEE in the germline V gene. The CDR3 here is CASSELTGGSGNTIYF. The CDR3 region has the DNA TGTGCCAGCAGCGAATTAACAGGGGGCTCTGGAAACACCATATATTTT.

Here the CDR3 reads CASRSLAGGYNEQFF. The CDR3 DNA sequence: TGTGCCAGCAGGTCACTAGCGGGAGGGTACAATGAGCAGTTCTTC. This chain connects TRBV6-6 to TRBJ2-1; 13 nucleotides line up with TRBD2. In germline, CDR1 is MNHNY, CDR2 SVGAGI (reference sequence). The CDR3 is 15 residues long. Losses at the gene ends were 6 bases for V and 4 bases for J; bases not matched to a gene: 3.

The chain uses TRBV19 and TRBJ1-1; a possible D gene is TRBD1 (6 bases). Trimming took off 7 bases at V and 0 bases at J, with 15 bases between the two ends. The CDR3 totals 15 residues. Germline V CDR1 and CDR2: LNHDA, SQIVND (reference sequence). The CDR3 sequence is CASTDRIGLNTEAFF. Here the CDR3 DNA reads TGTGCCAGTACAGACAGGATAGGCTTGAACACTGAAGCTTTCTTT.

This chain uses TRBV15 with TRBJ2-3; no clear D. The CDR3 is 13 amino acids. The V gene's germline CDR1 is LNHNV and CDR2 YYDKDF (reference sequence). With 1 base removed from V and 3 bases from J, the gap between germline ends came to 5 bases. CDR3 loop: CATSRGGTDTQYF. For the CDR3, the DNA is TGTGCCACCAGCAGAGGTGGGACAGATACGCAGTATTTT.

The gene calls are TRBV28 and TRBJ1-6; D perhaps matches TRBD1 (6 bases). Germline V gene sequence: CDR1 MDHEN, CDR2 SYDVKM. CDR3 length: 16 residues. Between the trimmed V and J ends, which lost 10 bases and 2 bases, there was a span of 18 bases. CDR3 DNA sequence: TGTGCCACCAGGGGAGGGTTCGGGACCTATAATTCACCCCTCCACTTT. It translates to CATRGGFGTYNSPLHF.

This clone was recorded only once. The chain combines TRBV5-1 with TRBJ2-7; 13 bases align to TRBD2. The CDR3 contains 15 residues. Germline CDR1 SGHRS, CDR2 YFSETQ. Trimming cost V 4 bases and J 3 bases; bases outside gene matches: 4. The DNA of the CDR3 is TGCGCCAGCAGCGCCTGGACTAGCGGGAGCTACGAGCAGTACTTC. This codes for CASSAWTSGSYEQYF.

The chain links TRBV28 to TRBJ1-5, with a possible D match to TRBD1 (6 bases). The CDR3 spans 12 residues. V was shortened by 6 bases and J by 9 bases, with 12 bases between the two germline ends. Germline V gene sequence: CDR1 MDHEN, CDR2 SYDVKM. DNA for the CDR3: TGTGCCAGCAGCGAGCAGGGGCGGCCCCAGCATTTT. Translated, it gives CASSEQGRPQHF.

The chain has TRBV6-5 and TRBJ1-1; TRBD1 is a possible D gene (5 bases). Deletions cut 6 bases from V and 1 base from J, with 15 bases between. The CDR3 is 15 residues long. CDR1 MNHEY and CDR2 SVGAGI come from the germline V gene. CDR3 residues: CASRPPTAANTEAFF. CDR3 DNA: TGTGCCAGCAGACCTCCGACAGCCGCGAACACTGAAGCTTTCTTT.

The chain employs TRBV14 and TRBJ1-1; no clear D. This CDR3 comprises 13 residues. Looked up from germline, CDR1 is SGHDN and CDR2 is FVKESK. V lost 1 base and J 4 bases, leaving 7 bases between the germline ends. The CDR3: CASSQGRGTEAFF. CDR3 bases: TGTGCCAGCAGCCAAGGGCGGGGCACTGAAGCTTTCTTT.